This T cell receptor beta chain is from a study of blood T cell repertoires in COVID-19. On the study more broadly: Collection of acute and convalescent COVID-19 samples took place in the United States, Italy and Spain. From T cells, B-cell-depleted T cells, or PBMCs came the material, which was cDNA or gDNA.

The germline CDR1 and CDR2 sequences are SGHNT and YYREEE (reference sequence). Trimming removed 0 bases at V and 1 base at J, with 10 bases between. The CDR3 is 15 residues long. Per the study methods: Estimation of nucleated cell counts was performed using reference gene primer amplification. Here immunoSEQ multiplex PCR was the method, and the copy in TCRdb shows in-frame clones only, minus some. That table furnishes V, J and clone size, whereas the DNA furnished D and trimming. The sample holds about 220,000 clones, 86% seen once. The V and J genes are TRBV5-4 and TRBJ1-2, with D possibly being TRBD1 (6 bases). The sample was peripheral blood. This clonotype was sampled from a woman in her fifties or sixties with COVID-19, enrolled during active disease. The DNA of the CDR3 is TGTGCCAGCAGCTTGGAGCGGGGGCTTAACTATGGCTACACCTTC. It translates to CASSLERGLNYGYTF.